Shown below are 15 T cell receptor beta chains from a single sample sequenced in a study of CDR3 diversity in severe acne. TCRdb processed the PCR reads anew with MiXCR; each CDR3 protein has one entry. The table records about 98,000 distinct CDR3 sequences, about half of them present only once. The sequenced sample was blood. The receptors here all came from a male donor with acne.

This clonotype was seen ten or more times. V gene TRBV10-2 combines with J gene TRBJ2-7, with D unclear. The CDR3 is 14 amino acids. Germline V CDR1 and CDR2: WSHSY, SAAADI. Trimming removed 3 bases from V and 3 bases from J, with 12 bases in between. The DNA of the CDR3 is TGCGCCAGCAGTGAAGGCCAGTCGGGCTACGAGCAGTACTTC. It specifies CASSEGQSGYEQYF.

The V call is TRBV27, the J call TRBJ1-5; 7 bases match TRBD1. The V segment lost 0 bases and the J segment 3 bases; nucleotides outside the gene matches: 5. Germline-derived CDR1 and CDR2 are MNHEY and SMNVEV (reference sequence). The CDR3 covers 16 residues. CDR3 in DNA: TGTGCCAGCAGTTTATCCAGACAGGGCCCCAATCAGCCCCAGCATTTT. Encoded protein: CASSLSRQGPNQPQHF.

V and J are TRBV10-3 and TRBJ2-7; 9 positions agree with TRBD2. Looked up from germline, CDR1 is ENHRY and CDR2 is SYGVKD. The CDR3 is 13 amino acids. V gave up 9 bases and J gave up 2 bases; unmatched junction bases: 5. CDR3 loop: CAIGREGTYEQYF. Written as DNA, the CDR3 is TGTGCCATAGGGCGGGAGGGTACCTACGAGCAGTACTTC.

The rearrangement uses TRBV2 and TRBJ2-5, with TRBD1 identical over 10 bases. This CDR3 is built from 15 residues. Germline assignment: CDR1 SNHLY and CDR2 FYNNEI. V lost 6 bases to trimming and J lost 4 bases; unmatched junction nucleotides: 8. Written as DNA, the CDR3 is TGTGCCAGCAGCTCCGGGACAGGGGCATCAGAGACCCAGTACTTC. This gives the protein CASSSGTGASETQYF.

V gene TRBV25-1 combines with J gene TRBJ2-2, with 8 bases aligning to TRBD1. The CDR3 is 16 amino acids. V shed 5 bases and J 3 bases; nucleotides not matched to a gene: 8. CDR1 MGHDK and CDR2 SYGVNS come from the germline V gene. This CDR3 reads CASSYDPDRDTGELFF. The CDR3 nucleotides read TGTGCCAGCAGTTACGATCCGGACAGGGACACCGGGGAGCTGTTTTTT.

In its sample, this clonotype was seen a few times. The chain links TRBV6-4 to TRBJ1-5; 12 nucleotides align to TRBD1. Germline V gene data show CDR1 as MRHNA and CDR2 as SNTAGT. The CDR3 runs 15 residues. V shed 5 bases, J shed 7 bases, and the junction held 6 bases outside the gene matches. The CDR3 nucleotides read TGTGCCAGCAGTCCCGGGACAGGGGGCGGGCAGCCCCAGCATTTT. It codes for CASSPGTGGGQPQHF.

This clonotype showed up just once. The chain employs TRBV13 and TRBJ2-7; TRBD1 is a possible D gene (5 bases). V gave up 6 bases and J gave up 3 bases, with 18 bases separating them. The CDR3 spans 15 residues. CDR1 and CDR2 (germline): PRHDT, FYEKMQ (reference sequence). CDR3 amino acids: CASSFGQGGHYEQYF. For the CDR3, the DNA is TGTGCCAGCAGTTTTGGCCAGGGCGGTCACTACGAGCAGTACTTC.

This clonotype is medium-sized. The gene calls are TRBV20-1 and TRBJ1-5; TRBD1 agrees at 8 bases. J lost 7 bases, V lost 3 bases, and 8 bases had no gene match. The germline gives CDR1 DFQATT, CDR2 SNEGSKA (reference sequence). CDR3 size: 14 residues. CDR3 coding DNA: TGCAGTGCTAGCCCAGGGGGCTCGAGCCAGCCCCAGCATTTT. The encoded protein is CSASPGGSSQPQHF.

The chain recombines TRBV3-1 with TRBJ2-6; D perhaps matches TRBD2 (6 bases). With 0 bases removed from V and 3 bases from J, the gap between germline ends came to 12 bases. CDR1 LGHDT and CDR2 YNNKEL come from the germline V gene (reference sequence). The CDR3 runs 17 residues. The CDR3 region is CASSQDIGGFGANVLTF. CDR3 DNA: TGTGCCAGCAGCCAAGATATTGGGGGGTTTGGGGCCAACGTCCTGACTTTC.

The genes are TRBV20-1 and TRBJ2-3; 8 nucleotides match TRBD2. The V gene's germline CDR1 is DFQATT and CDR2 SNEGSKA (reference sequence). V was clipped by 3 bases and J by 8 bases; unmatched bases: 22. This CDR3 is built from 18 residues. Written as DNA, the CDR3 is TGCAGTGCTAGGGTGTGGGAGCGGGAGAGGCTCGGGGCTGCTACGCAGTATTTT. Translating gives CSARVWERERLGAATQYF.

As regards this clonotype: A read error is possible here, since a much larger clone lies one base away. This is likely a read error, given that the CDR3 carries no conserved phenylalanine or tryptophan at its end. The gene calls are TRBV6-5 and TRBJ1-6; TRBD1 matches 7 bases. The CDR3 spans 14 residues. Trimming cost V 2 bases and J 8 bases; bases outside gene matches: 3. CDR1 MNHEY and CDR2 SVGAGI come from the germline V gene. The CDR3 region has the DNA TGTGCCAGCAGTTACCAGGGGGGGGATTCACCCCTCCACTCT. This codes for CASSYQGGDSPLHS.

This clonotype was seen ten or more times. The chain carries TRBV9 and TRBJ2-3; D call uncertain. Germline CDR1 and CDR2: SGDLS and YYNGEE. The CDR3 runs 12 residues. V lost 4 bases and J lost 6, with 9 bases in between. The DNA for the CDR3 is TGTGCCAGCAGCCCCCAGAGGGATACGCAGTATTTT. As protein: CASSPQRDTQYF.

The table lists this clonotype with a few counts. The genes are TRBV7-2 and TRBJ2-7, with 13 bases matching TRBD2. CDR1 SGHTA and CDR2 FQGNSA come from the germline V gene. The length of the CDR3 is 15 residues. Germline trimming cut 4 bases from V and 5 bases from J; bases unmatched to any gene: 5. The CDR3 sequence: CASSSGLAGVDEQYF. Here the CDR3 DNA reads TGTGCCAGCAGCTCCGGACTAGCGGGAGTCGACGAGCAGTACTTC.

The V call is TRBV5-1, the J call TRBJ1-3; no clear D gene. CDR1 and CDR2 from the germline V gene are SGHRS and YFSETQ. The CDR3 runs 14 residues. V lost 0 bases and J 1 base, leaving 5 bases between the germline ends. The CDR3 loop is CASSLGISGNTIYF. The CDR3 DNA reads TGCGCCAGCAGCTTGGGGATTTCTGGAAACACCATATATTTT.

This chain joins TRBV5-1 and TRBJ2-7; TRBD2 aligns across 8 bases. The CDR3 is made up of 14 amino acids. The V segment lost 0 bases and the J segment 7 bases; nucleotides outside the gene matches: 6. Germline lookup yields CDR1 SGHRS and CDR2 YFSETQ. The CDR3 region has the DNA TGCGCCAGCAGCTTGGAGCGGGAGACGACTGAGCAGTACTTC. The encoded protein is CASSLERETTEQYF.